The T cell receptor beta chain described here comes from a study of blood T cells in healthy people across ages. A J-beta primer mix and a sample-barcoded 5' primer were used in a second PCR of about 7 to 12 cycles. TCRdb used MiXCR to reprocess the 5' RACE reads, holding one entry per CDR3 protein. The data hold 800,000 to 1,300,000 distinct CDR3 sequences, with approximately 25% observed a single time. Regarding the study as a whole: Using unsorted PBMCs precluded a conclusive naive versus antigen-experienced comparison.

Germline lookup yields CDR1 KGHDR and CDR2 SFDVKD. The CDR3 has 11 amino acids. V dropped 1 base and J dropped 10 bases, with 7 bases sitting between them. In the case of this clonotype: Its cognate antigen is unknown.

These sequences were also reported in another study, on T cells of mothers and their children. According to that study: Material was donated by three healthy Caucasian mothers and their six children. Maternal samples each gave over 8 million TCR beta CDR3 reads, and child samples some 2.8 million each. No clone of persistent microchimeric T cells was detected.

The clonotype comes from a girl aged 2 to 9 in good health. The J gene is TRBJ2-7, the V gene TRBV24-1; D gene ambiguous. Sequenced material: blood. The CDR3 loop reads CATSDFRGQYF. The CDR3 DNA is TGTGCCACCAGTGATTTTAGAGGACAGTACTTC.